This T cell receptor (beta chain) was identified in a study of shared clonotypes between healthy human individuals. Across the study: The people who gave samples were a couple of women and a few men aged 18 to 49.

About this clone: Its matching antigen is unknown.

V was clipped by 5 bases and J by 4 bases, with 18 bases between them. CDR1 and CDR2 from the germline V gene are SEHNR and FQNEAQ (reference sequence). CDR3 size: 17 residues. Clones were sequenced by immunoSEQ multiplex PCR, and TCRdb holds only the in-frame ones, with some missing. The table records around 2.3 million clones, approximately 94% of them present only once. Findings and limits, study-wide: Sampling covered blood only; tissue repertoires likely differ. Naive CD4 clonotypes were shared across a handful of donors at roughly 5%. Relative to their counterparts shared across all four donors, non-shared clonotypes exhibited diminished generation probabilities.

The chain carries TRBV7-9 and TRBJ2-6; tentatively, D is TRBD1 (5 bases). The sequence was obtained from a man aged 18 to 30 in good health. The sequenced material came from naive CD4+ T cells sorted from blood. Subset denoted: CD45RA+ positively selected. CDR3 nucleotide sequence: TGTGCCAGCAGCCCATCCAGGGTGGGCCGGGGGGCCAACGTCCTGACTTTC. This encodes CASSPSRVGRGANVLTF.